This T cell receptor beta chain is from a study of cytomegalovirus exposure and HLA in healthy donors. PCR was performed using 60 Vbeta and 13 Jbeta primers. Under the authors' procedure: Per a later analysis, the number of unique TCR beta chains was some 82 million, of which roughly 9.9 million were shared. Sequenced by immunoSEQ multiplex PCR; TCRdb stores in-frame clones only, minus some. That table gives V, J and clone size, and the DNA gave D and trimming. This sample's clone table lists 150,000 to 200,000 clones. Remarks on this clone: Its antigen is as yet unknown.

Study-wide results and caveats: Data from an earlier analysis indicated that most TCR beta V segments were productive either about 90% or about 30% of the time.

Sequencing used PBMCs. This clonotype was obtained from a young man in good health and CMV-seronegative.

CDR3 bases: TGTGCCAGCAGTTACTCCCTCCTCTATGGCTACACCTTC. It encodes CASSYSLLYGYTF. The chain couples TRBV6-5 to TRBJ1-2, with D unresolved. Germline assignment: CDR1 MNHEY and CDR2 SVGAGI. The V end lost 0 bases, the J end lost 4 bases, and 6 bases lay between the germline ends. The CDR3 consists of 13 residues.